These 32 T cell receptor beta chains share one sample of origin, sequenced in a study of shared clonotypes between healthy human individuals. Produced via immunoSEQ multiplex PCR; TCRdb's table is partial and in-frame only. The sample has about 2.4 million clones; 90% to 95% are singletons. Input material: naive CD4+ T cells from PBMCs. Subset specified: CD45RA+ positively selected. The receptors derive from a man in his late teens or twenties in good health. Some clones in this sample may be carry-over from other donors' samples.

The V call is TRBV5-6, the J call TRBJ1-2; 7 nucleotides line up with TRBD1. This CDR3 has 13 amino acids. Germline trimming cut 0 bases from V and 7 bases from J; bases unmatched to any gene: 3. CDR1 SGHDT and CDR2 YYEEEE come from the germline V gene. The CDR3 DNA is TGTGCCAGCAGCTTGGCTGCAGGGGGTGGCTACACCTTC. Amino acid sequence: CASSLAAGGGYTF.

This rearrangement joins TRBV19 to TRBJ1-4; weak D call: TRBD1 (6 bases). Germline CDR1 reads LNHDA; CDR2 reads SQIVND (reference sequence). CDR3 length equals 14 residues. The V end was cut by 4 bases, the J end by 8 bases, with 14 bases between. DNA of the CDR3: TGTGCCAGTAGTACTCGACAGGCTCGGGAAAAACTGTTTTTT. Amino acid sequence: CASSTRQAREKLFF.

The chain is built from TRBV2 and TRBJ1-1, with D hard to call. Trimming took off 6 bases at V and 3 bases at J, with 14 bases between the two ends. CDR1 and CDR2 (germline): SNHLY, FYNNEI. The CDR3 length is 14 residues. CDR3 nucleotides: TGTGCCAGCAGACGTATTCGGAGAGACACTGAAGCTTTCTTT. Translation: CASRRIRRDTEAFF.

The chain recombines TRBV27 with TRBJ1-2; TRBD1 agrees at 7 bases. This CDR3 contains 17 residues. Germline-derived CDR1 and CDR2 are MNHEY and SMNVEV (reference sequence). V was pared by 5 bases and J by 0 bases, with 12 bases of the junction left unmatched. CDR3 residues: CASSLGGTAHTNYGYTF. As DNA, the CDR3 is TGTGCCAGCAGTCTGGGTGGGACAGCTCATACTAACTATGGCTACACCTTC.

The chain has TRBV28 and TRBJ2-5, with 11 positions matching TRBD1. The CDR3 spans 16 residues. CDR1 is MDHEN, CDR2 SYDVKM, per germline. The V gene end was trimmed by 5 bases and the J gene end by 1 base; junction bases not matched to a gene: 6. The CDR3 nucleotides read TGTGCCAGCAGTCCAGGACAGGGGGCCCTCCAAGAGACCCAGTACTTC. It specifies CASSPGQGALQETQYF.

This chain links TRBV28 with TRBJ1-5; 7 nucleotides align to TRBD1. The CDR3 is 14 amino acids. Per germline, CDR1 MDHEN and CDR2 SYDVKM. V dropped 7 bases and J dropped 2; count of bases not matched to a gene: 5. The CDR3 DNA follows: TGTGCCAGCACTAAACAGGGGCGCAATCAGCCCCAGCATTTT. It is translated as CASTKQGRNQPQHF.

As regards this clone: Other DNA sequences within the sample encode an identical CDR3. The V gene is TRBV7-2, the J gene TRBJ2-2, with no clear D. Deletions cut 5 bases from V and 1 base from J, with 8 bases between. The germline V gene encodes CDR1 SGHTA and CDR2 FQGNSA. The CDR3 is made up of 14 amino acids. The CDR3 loop is CASSLELNTGELFF. The CDR3 DNA follows: TGTGCCAGCAGCCTTGAGTTGAACACCGGGGAGCTGTTTTTT. The whole variable domain, remainder taken from reference TRBV7-2 and TRBJ2-2, is GAGVSQSPSNKVTEKGKDVELRCDPISGHTALYWYRQSLGQGLEFLIYFQGNSAPDKSGLPSDRFSAERTGGSVSTLTIQRTQQEDSAVYLCASSLELNTGELFFGEGSRLTVL.

The chain couples TRBV29-1 to TRBJ2-3; D is uncertain. The CDR3 contains 19 residues. V lost 1 base and J lost 1, with 24 bases in between. Germline V lookup: CDR1 SQVTM, CDR2 ANQGSEA. DNA of the CDR3: TGCAGCGTTGAAGGAGGCACGAAGGTGGGTGCAGGAGGCACAGATACGCAGTATTTT. This gives the protein CSVEGGTKVGAGGTDTQYF.

This sequence joins TRBV6-1 and TRBJ2-7; 7 bases match TRBD1. This CDR3 has 15 amino acids. V was pared by 5 bases and J by 6 bases, with 13 bases of the junction left unmatched. The germline V gene has CDR1 MNHNS and CDR2 SASEGT. CDR3 amino acids: CASSSRQGRNGEQYF. CDR3 bases: TGTGCCAGCAGTTCCCGACAGGGTCGAAACGGCGAGCAGTACTTC.

The CDR3 region has the DNA TGTGCCAGCAGTTGGGACAGAGCTTCTGAAAAACTGTTTTTT. Amino acids: CASSWDRASEKLFF. The chain recombines TRBV6-5 with TRBJ1-4; 7 nucleotides line up with TRBD1. CDR1 MNHEY and CDR2 SVGAGI come from the germline V gene. The CDR3 runs 14 residues. V lost 4 bases, J lost 7 bases, and 6 bases stayed unmatched.

J is TRBJ2-7 and V is TRBV9; D uncertain. V was shortened by 0 bases and J by 6 bases, with 10 bases between the two germline ends. Germline V lookup: CDR1 SGDLS, CDR2 YYNGEE. The CDR3 contains 13 residues. The CDR3 sequence is CASSVGPGREQYF. CDR3 nucleotide sequence: TGTGCCAGCAGCGTAGGGCCCGGCCGCGAGCAGTACTTC.

This chain joins TRBV14 and TRBJ2-7; perhaps D is TRBD1 or TRBD2 (5 bases each). The ends were cut back, 5 bases at V and 2 bases at J, with 19 bases in the middle. CDR3 length equals 16 residues. Per the germline V gene, CDR1 is SGHDN and CDR2 is FVKESK. The CDR3 spells CASSSGTEEGAYEQYF. The DNA for the CDR3 is TGTGCCAGCAGCTCGGGGACGGAGGAAGGGGCCTACGAGCAGTACTTC.

This clone was observed a few times. The chain recombines TRBV27 with TRBJ2-2; D possibly corresponds to TRBD1 (6 bases). The CDR3 totals 13 residues. The germline CDR1 and CDR2 sequences are MNHEY and SMNVEV (reference sequence). V lost 6 bases and J lost 6, with 11 bases in between. CDR3 in DNA: TGTGCCAGCAGGACTCAGGGGTCCGGGGAGCTGTTTTTT. It is translated as CASRTQGSGELFF.

The gene calls are TRBV5-1 and TRBJ2-1; no firm D call. V was shortened by 0 bases and J by 0 bases, with 13 bases between the two germline ends. Germline V gene data show CDR1 as SGHRS and CDR2 as YFSETQ. The CDR3 runs 17 residues. The CDR3 sequence: CASSLDQAASSYNEQFF. In DNA form, the CDR3 reads TGCGCCAGCAGCTTGGATCAGGCCGCCAGCTCCTACAATGAGCAGTTCTTC.

The chain carries TRBV2 and TRBJ2-1; 13 bases line up with TRBD2. The CDR3 is 15 amino acids. The germline V gene has CDR1 SNHLY and CDR2 FYNNEI. The ends lost 6 bases at V and 9 bases at J; junction bases unmatched: 8. The CDR3 nucleotides are TGTGCCAGCAGGGGACTAGCGGGGTTTTCGGGTGAGCAGTTCTTC. It codes for CASRGLAGFSGEQFF.

DNA for the CDR3: TGTGCCAGCAGCTTGGGGGCGGGAGGGCCAAATACGCAGTATTTT. Residues: CASSLGAGGPNTQYF. J is TRBJ2-3 and V is TRBV5-4; 9 nucleotides line up with TRBD2. V was pared by 0 bases and J by 7 bases, with 6 bases of the junction left unmatched. Germline V lookup: CDR1 SGHNT, CDR2 YYREEE (reference sequence). This CDR3 comprises 15 residues.

Remarks on this clone: In the same sample, other DNA sequences code for this CDR3. This chain's CDR3 is CASSVSTDTQYF. The CDR3 coding sequence is TGTGCCAGCAGCGTTAGCACAGATACGCAGTATTTT. The chain uses TRBV6-1 and TRBJ2-3; D is undetermined. The V end was cut by 6 bases, the J end by 0 bases, with 4 bases between. Germline CDR1 MNHNS, CDR2 SASEGT. This CDR3 spans 12 amino acids.

The chain is built from TRBV7-9 and TRBJ1-4, with D possibly TRBD1 on 5 matching bases. CDR1 SEHNR and CDR2 FQNEAQ come from the germline V gene (reference sequence). Trimming pared 3 bases from V and 7 bases from J, leaving 9 bases between. This CDR3 has 13 residues. In DNA form, the CDR3 reads TGTGCCAGCAGCTTGGGGAGGGGTGAAAAACTGTTTTTT. This sequence encodes CASSLGRGEKLFF.

V gene TRBV6-6 combines with J gene TRBJ1-5, with D possibly matching TRBD1 (6 bases). The CDR3 is 14 amino acids. Per the germline V gene, CDR1 is MNHNY and CDR2 is SVGAGI (reference sequence). V was pared by 7 bases and J by 7 bases, with 17 bases between. DNA for the CDR3: TGTGCCAGCAATCAACAGGGAAGAGGACAGCCCCAGCATTTT. This translates into CASNQQGRGQPQHF.

Comment on this clone: Distinct nucleotide sequences in the sample also encode this CDR3. This chain joins TRBV7-2 and TRBJ2-2; TRBD1 agrees at 9 bases. Germline CDR1 and CDR2: SGHTA and FQGNSA. This CDR3 contains 14 residues. Trimming at V came to 5 bases and at J to 5 bases, leaving 3 bases not matched to a gene. In DNA, the CDR3 is TGTGCCAGCAGCCTCGGACAGGGGACCGGGGAGCTGTTTTTT. Translating gives CASSLGQGTGELFF.

This clone was seen just once. The chain couples TRBV6-5 to TRBJ1-3; D is perhaps TRBD1 (5 bases). Germline lookup yields CDR1 MNHEY and CDR2 SVGAGI. The V end lost 4 bases, the J end lost 0 bases, and 13 bases lay between the germline ends. The CDR3 has 16 amino acids. Here the CDR3 reads CASSLTGLLSGNTIYF. Written as DNA, the CDR3 is TGTGCCAGCAGTTTAACGGGACTTCTCTCTGGAAACACCATATATTTT.

The gene calls are TRBV6-1 and TRBJ2-5, with 7 bases aligning to TRBD1. The CDR3 runs to 14 residues. Unmatched junction bases numbered 5, after V lost 4 bases and J lost 3 bases. Germline V gene sequence: CDR1 MNHNS, CDR2 SASEGT. CDR3 nucleotides: TGTGCCAGCAGTGTGACAGGGTTTGAAGAGACCCAGTACTTC. It yields the protein CASSVTGFEETQYF.

The chain recombines TRBV6-5 with TRBJ2-1; TRBD2 is a possible D gene (7 bases). V was clipped by 2 bases and J by 10 bases, with 18 bases between them. The germline V gene has CDR1 MNHEY and CDR2 SVGAGI. The CDR3 loop spans 15 amino acids. CDR3 sequence (DNA): TGTGCCAGCAGTTACGAGGGGGAGGGTTTGCGGGAGCAGTTCTTC. Encoded protein: CASSYEGEGLREQFF.

This clone was seen a handful of times. The chain links TRBV4-2 to TRBJ2-2; TRBD2 agrees at 10 bases. The trim removed 5 bases at V and 5 bases at J, leaving 2 bases unmatched. The CDR3 length is 14 residues. Germline-derived CDR1 and CDR2 are LGHNA and YNFKEQ. DNA of the CDR3: TGTGCCAGCAGCGCTAGCGGGAGTACCGGGGAGCTGTTTTTT. Amino acids: CASSASGSTGELFF.

The chain has TRBV25-1 and TRBJ2-5, with 7 bases matching TRBD1. The CDR3 covers 12 residues. V lost 4 bases to trimming and J lost 13 bases; unmatched junction nucleotides: 9. Germline V CDR1 and CDR2: MGHDK, SYGVNS. The CDR3: CASSAIRDSWYF. The CDR3 nucleotides read TGTGCCAGCAGTGCGATCCGGGACAGTTGGTACTTC. Looking up the rest from reference TRBV25-1 and TRBJ2-5 gives the full variable domain: EADIYQTPRYLVIGTGKKITLECSQTMGHDKMYWYQQDPGMELHLIHYSYGVNSTEKGDLSSESTVSRIRTEHFPLTLESARPSHTSQYLCASSAIRDSWYFGPGTRLLVL.

This chain uses TRBV6-5 with TRBJ1-5; D perhaps matches TRBD1 (6 bases). The CDR3 runs to 13 residues. The V end lost 7 bases, the J end lost 4 bases, and 11 bases lay between the germline ends. Per the germline V gene, CDR1 is MNHEY and CDR2 is SVGAGI. CDR3 in amino acids: CASTNRDNQPQHF. CDR3 nucleotide sequence: TGTGCCAGCACTAACAGGGATAATCAGCCCCAGCATTTT.

The table lists this clone with a few counts. The identical CDR3 is also encoded by other nucleotide sequences in the sample. This chain joins TRBV6-5 and TRBJ1-5, with TRBD1 identical over 8 bases. V shed 6 bases, J shed 6 bases, and the junction held 4 bases outside the gene matches. The CDR3 is 13 residues long. Germline assignment: CDR1 MNHEY and CDR2 SVGAGI. The CDR3 region has the DNA TGTGCCAGCAGCAGACAGGGGAGTCAGCCCCAGCATTTT. It is translated as CASSRQGSQPQHF.

The V gene is TRBV19, the J gene TRBJ1-1, with unresolved D. This CDR3 spans 14 amino acids. V shed 6 bases and J shed 1 base, with 12 bases lying between them. Germline loops: CDR1 LNHDA, CDR2 SQIVND (reference sequence). The DNA of the CDR3 is TGTGCCAGTAGCCGGCGGTGGGGGAACACTGAAGCTTTCTTT. Amino acid sequence: CASSRRWGNTEAFF.

The V and J genes are TRBV5-1 and TRBJ2-2, with 11 bases matching TRBD2. The CDR3 is 16 residues long. CDR1 is SGHRS, CDR2 YFSETQ, per germline. Losses at the gene ends were 0 bases for V and 4 bases for J; bases not matched to a gene: 2. The CDR3 coding sequence is TGCGCCAGCAGCTTGGTTAGCGGGAGGGCCACCGGGGAGCTGTTTTTT. Its protein product is CASSLVSGRATGELFF. The full variable domain, completed using reference TRBV5-1 and TRBJ2-2, is KAGVTQTPRYLIKTRGQQVTLSCSPISGHRSVSWYQQTPGQGLQFLFEYFSETQRNKGNFPGRFSGRQFSNSRSEMNVSTLELGDSALYLCASSLVSGRATGELFFGEGSRLTVL.

The V gene is TRBV28, the J gene TRBJ2-3; D is unclear. With 8 bases removed from V and 4 bases from J, the gap between germline ends came to 13 bases. Per germline, CDR1 MDHEN and CDR2 SYDVKM. This CDR3 is 13 amino acids long. As DNA, the CDR3 is TGTGCCAGCCATACCCTAAGCGCAGATACGCAGTATTTT. It yields the protein CASHTLSADTQYF. The complete variable domain, with remaining parts taken from reference TRBV28 and TRBJ2-3, reads DVKVTQSSRYLVKRTGEKVFLECVQDMDHENMFWYRQDPGLGLRLIYFSYDVKMKEKGDIPEGYSVSREKKERFSLILESASTNQTSMYLCASHTLSADTQYFGPGTRLTVL.

This clone was seen a few times. The rearrangement joins TRBV4-1 to TRBJ1-1; TRBD1 matches at 9 bases. The germline gives CDR1 MGHRA, CDR2 YSYEKL. V trimming: 6 bases; J trimming: 5 bases; junction bases outside the gene matches: 7. The CDR3 has 14 residues. The CDR3 DNA reads TGCGCCAGCAGGAACAGGGGGCGGGATACTGAAGCTTTCTTT. Its translation is CASRNRGRDTEAFF.

This chain connects TRBV27 to TRBJ2-5; D possibly corresponds to TRBD2 (5 bases). The CDR3 runs 17 residues. V lost 6 bases and J lost 4, with 24 bases in between. In germline, CDR1 is MNHEY, CDR2 SMNVEV (reference sequence). The CDR3 sequence is CASRINGARGSVETQYF. As DNA, the CDR3 is TGTGCCAGCAGAATCAACGGAGCCCGCGGGTCTGTAGAGACCCAGTACTTC.